This T cell receptor (beta chain) was recorded in a study of T cells in Graves' hyperthyroidism and ophthalmopathy. Notes on the study in general: Ophthalmopathy was distinguished from stable hyperthyroidism by 13 V-J signatures.

In this sample, this clonotype turned up many times. The target antigen is unknown. It was RNA transcripts that yielded the amplified TCR beta CDR3 regions. A first-round RT-PCR of the TCR CDR3 used the HTBI primer set. TCRdb re-analysed the multiplex PCR reads in MiXCR, keeping a single row per CDR3 protein. The sample records some 560,000 distinct CDR3 sequences, less than 20% being singletons. The TCR sequence derives from a woman aged 30 to 39 with Graves' hyperthyroidism. Sample: blood.

The CDR3 bases are TGTGCCAGCAGTTCCAGACAGGGGGCCATTCAGTACTTC. Its protein product is CASSSRQGAIQYF. J is TRBJ2-4 and V is TRBV12-3 or TRBV12-4; 10 bases fit TRBD1. This CDR3 region has 13 residues. V dropped 4 bases and J dropped 9; count of bases not matched to a gene: 3.